Listed here are 6 T cell receptor beta chains from one sample, sequenced in a study of cytomegalovirus exposure and HLA in healthy donors. Primers for the PCR totalled 60 Vbeta and 13 Jbeta. Some clones are missing from TCRdb's copy, which holds only in-frame ones; the method was immunoSEQ multiplex PCR. This sample has fewer than 200,000 clones, with approximately 80% found just once. The source material was PBMCs. These receptors were taken from a man between 35 and 55 years old in good health and CMV-seropositive.

This clone was recorded once. The CDR3 DNA sequence: TGTGCCAGCAGCCACGGGGGGCCTCCCACAGATACGCAGTATTTT. It translates to CASSHGGPPTDTQYF. The chain is built from TRBV5-5 and TRBJ2-3; the D gene is possibly TRBD2 (7 bases). CDR1 and CDR2 (germline): SGHKS, YYEKEE (reference sequence). V shed 4 bases and J shed 2 bases, with 14 bases lying between them. The CDR3 contains 15 residues.

The CDR3 bases are TGTGCCAGCAGCCGACCGGGACAGCCTCCCCTCCACTTT. Translated, it gives CASSRPGQPPLHF. The chain couples TRBV6-5 to TRBJ1-6; 7 nucleotides match TRBD1. The V segment lost 6 bases and the J segment 13 bases; nucleotides outside the gene matches: 9. This CDR3 has 13 residues. Germline CDR1 is MNHEY and CDR2 is SVGAGI.

The chain combines TRBV11-2 with TRBJ2-7, with D uncertain. Trimming removed 5 bases at V and 0 bases at J, with 11 bases between. CDR1 is SGHAT and CDR2 is FQNNGV in the germline V gene. The CDR3 is 14 residues long. The CDR3 DNA is TGTGCCAGCAGCCCCAGCTGGAGCTCCTACGAGCAGTACTTC. Its protein product is CASSPSWSSYEQYF. Full variable domain (rest looked up from reference TRBV11-2 and TRBJ2-7): EAGVAQSPRYKIIEKRQSVAFWCNPISGHATLYWYQQILGQGPKLLIQFQNNGVVDDSQLPKDRFSAERLKGVDSTLKIQPAKLEDSAVYLCASSPSWSSYEQYFGPGTRLTVT.

V gene TRBV21-1 combines with J gene TRBJ1-5; the DNA was not used to check the table's D call, TRBD1. TRBV21-1 is given as a pseudogene. This CDR3 has 17 amino acids. CDR3 amino acids: CASSGTGAAYSNQPQHF. CDR3 DNA: TGTGCCAGCAGTGGGACAGGGGCGGCATATAGCAATCAGCCCCAGCATTTT.

This sequence joins TRBV29-1 and TRBJ2-1; 9 positions match TRBD2. In germline, CDR1 is SQVTM, CDR2 ANQGSEA. V shed 3 bases, J shed 4 bases, and the junction held 4 bases outside the gene matches. The CDR3 totals 14 residues. The CDR3, as DNA: TGCAGCGTTGAGAGACTAGCGGAATACAATGAGCAGTTCTTC. Translated, it gives CSVERLAEYNEQFF.

The chain combines TRBV10-3 with TRBJ1-4; a weak D match, TRBD1 (5 bases). CDR1 and CDR2 (germline): ENHRY, SYGVKD. The CDR3 loop spans 16 amino acids. The germline V and J ends were trimmed by 0 bases and 7 bases, with 15 bases remaining between them. CDR3 in DNA: TGTGCCATCAGTGAGTCCAATCGGGGGTTTTTTGAAAAACTGTTTTTT. It specifies CAISESNRGFFEKLFF.